These T cell receptor beta chains were read from a single sample in a study of shared clonotypes between healthy human individuals. Profiling relied on immunoSEQ multiplex PCR, and the TCRdb table lists in-frame clones only, not all of them. Altogether 2 million to 2.5 million clones are present, about 94% being singletons, with the ten largest covering approximately 0.13%. Material for sequencing was naive CD4+ T cells sorted from blood. The receptors were sampled from a young man in good health. The CDR3 runs from the conserved cysteine through the conserved F or W. D genes are given only for firm matches. Rows may omit the clone size; those that give it use once, few, many or a size class.

v_gene	j_gene	abundance	d_gene	CDR3aa	CDR3nt
TRBV6-5	TRBJ2-7	-	TRBD1	CASSYGQGLAYEQYF	TGTGCCAGCAGTTACGGACAGGGGTTGGCCTACGAGCAGTACTTC
TRBV28	TRBJ2-3	-	TRBD2	CASSRLAGVKWEYF	TGTGCCAGCAGTCGACTAGCGGGAGTTAAGTGGGAATATTTT
TRBV7-2	TRBJ2-2	-	TRBD2	CASSRRGTSGLTGELFF	TGTGCCAGCAGCCGGAGGGGGACTAGCGGGCTCACCGGGGAGCTGTTTTTT
TRBV30	TRBJ2-3	once	TRBD1	CAWSGGQVTDTQYF	TGTGCCTGGAGTGGAGGACAGGTCACAGATACGCAGTATTTT
TRBV7-2	TRBJ2-7	once	TRBD2	CASSLILARTYEQYF	TGTGCCAGCAGCTTAATACTAGCGCGAACCTACGAGCAGTACTTC
TRBV5-1	TRBJ1-1	-	-	CASSSHGMNTEAFF	TGCGCCAGCAGCTCACACGGGATGAACACTGAAGCTTTCTTT
TRBV5-8	TRBJ1-2	-	-	CASSSEGQPYGYTF	TGTGCCAGCAGCTCTGAGGGGCAGCCCTATGGCTACACCTTC
TRBV28	TRBJ2-1	-	-	CASSPGQTRNEQFF	TGTGCCAGCAGTCCAGGTCAGACGAGGAATGAGCAGTTCTTC
TRBV5-4	TRBJ2-4	-	-	CASSRSGTGAKNIQYF	TGTGCCAGCAGCCGTTCAGGGACGGGGGCCAAAAACATTCAGTACTTC
TRBV6-6	TRBJ1-5	-	-	CASRADSSNQPQHF	TGTGCCAGCAGAGCCGACAGTAGCAATCAGCCCCAGCATTTT
TRBV10-3	TRBJ2-7	-	TRBD2	CAISEASGRYEQYF	TGTGCCATCAGTGAGGCTAGCGGGAGATACGAGCAGTACTTC
TRBV7-2	TRBJ2-1	-	-	CASSPLWGRGASYNEQFF	TGTGCCAGCAGCCCTCTCTGGGGTAGGGGGGCGTCCTACAATGAGCAGTTCTTC
TRBV7-6	TRBJ2-2	-	-	CASSPTGELFF	TGTGCCAGCAGCCCTACCGGGGAGCTGTTTTTT
TRBV9	TRBJ2-1	few	TRBD2	CASSGLAGDKPNEQFF	TGTGCCAGCAGCGGACTAGCGGGGGACAAACCCAATGAGCAGTTCTTC
TRBV9	TRBJ2-5	-	-	CASSVGLAGETQYF	TGTGCCAGCAGCGTAGGCCTAGCCGGGGAGACCCAGTACTTC
TRBV6-1	TRBJ1-5	-	-	CASSGRDQPQHF	TGTGCCAGTTCGGGACGCGATCAGCCCCAGCATTTT
TRBV28	TRBJ1-5	-	-	CASSLQFQPQHF	TGTGCCAGCAGTTTACAGTTCCAGCCCCAGCATTTT
TRBV7-2	TRBJ2-5	-	TRBD2	CASSQTSGSWETQYF	TGTGCCAGCAGCCAGACTAGCGGGAGTTGGGAGACCCAGTACTTC
TRBV6-1	TRBJ2-7	-	TRBD1	CASSSRDRDYEQYF	TGTGCCAGCAGTAGCCGGGACAGGGACTACGAGCAGTACTTC
TRBV5-6	TRBJ1-1	-	TRBD1	CASSQDRSGGTEAFF	TGTGCCAGCAGTCAGGACAGGTCTGGGGGCACTGAAGCTTTCTTT
TRBV5-1	TRBJ2-7	-	-	CASSPTGAREQYF	TGCGCCAGCAGCCCTACCGGGGCCCGAGAGCAGTACTTC
TRBV6-1	TRBJ1-6	-	-	CASSERLALYNSPLHF	TGTGCCAGCAGTGAACGTCTAGCCCTCTATAATTCACCCCTCCACTTT
TRBV9	TRBJ2-1	-	TRBD2	CASSVVLANEQFF	TGTGCCAGCAGCGTAGTACTAGCGAATGAGCAGTTCTTC
TRBV19	TRBJ1-2	-	-	CASSISIDRVGYTF	TGTGCCAGTAGTATCAGTATCGACCGCGTAGGCTACACCTTC
TRBV5-4	TRBJ1-1	-	-	CASSYRQALNTEAFF	TGTGCCAGCAGCTATCGACAGGCGTTGAACACTGAAGCTTTCTTT
TRBV18	TRBJ1-1	-	TRBD1	CASSWTGYTEAFF	TGTGCCAGCTCTTGGACAGGGTACACTGAAGCTTTCTTT
TRBV4-1	TRBJ2-3	-	-	CASSQNPHTDTQYF	TGCGCCAGCAGCCAAAACCCCCACACAGATACGCAGTATTTT
TRBV19	TRBJ1-1	-	-	CASSLGTGNTEAFF	TGTGCCAGTAGTCTCGGGACGGGGAACACTGAAGCTTTCTTT
TRBV30	TRBJ2-1	-	-	CAWRDREQFF	TGTGCCTGGAGGGACCGGGAGCAGTTCTTC
TRBV30	TRBJ1-2	once	-	CAWSGLLAGGYTF	TGTGCCTGGAGTGGTCTGTTGGCAGGGGGCTACACCTTC
TRBV28	TRBJ2-3	-	-	CASSLLGDTQYF	TGTGCCAGCAGTTTACTCGGGGATACGCAGTATTTT
TRBV10-3	TRBJ2-6	-	TRBD1	CAMTPGQGTGANVLTF	TGTGCCATGACCCCGGGACAGGGGACTGGGGCCAACGTCCTGACTTTC
TRBV9	TRBJ1-4	-	-	CASSVDRGGREKLFF	TGTGCCAGCAGCGTTGACCGTGGGGGGCGAGAAAAACTGTTTTTT
TRBV18	TRBJ1-2	-	-	CASTPGILGNYGYTF	TGTGCCAGCACCCCTGGCATCCTGGGGAACTATGGCTACACCTTC
TRBV6-5	TRBJ2-1	-	TRBD1	CASRTRTGVNEQFF	TGTGCCAGCAGGACGCGGACAGGGGTAAATGAGCAGTTCTTC
TRBV4-3	TRBJ2-1	-	-	CASSQERQASYNEQFF	TGCGCCAGCAGCCAGGAAAGACAGGCCTCCTACAATGAGCAGTTCTTC
TRBV7-6	TRBJ2-7	-	TRBD1	CASSLGTGVHEQYF	TGTGCCAGCAGCTTAGGGACAGGGGTACACGAGCAGTACTTC
TRBV5-4	TRBJ2-1	-	TRBD2	CASSLPGGAYNEQFF	TGTGCCAGCAGCTTGCCCGGGGGGGCCTACAATGAGCAGTTCTTC
TRBV6-6	TRBJ2-7	-	-	CASSYRERSYEQYF	TGTGCCAGCAGTTACCGAGAGAGGTCCTACGAGCAGTACTTC
TRBV27	TRBJ1-5	-	-	CASSFMRGGQPQHF	TGTGCCAGCAGTTTCATGAGGGGGGGTCAGCCCCAGCATTTT
TRBV7-2	TRBJ2-5	-	-	CASSLVWAQETQYF	TGTGCCAGCAGCTTAGTTTGGGCACAAGAGACCCAGTACTTC
TRBV5-4	TRBJ2-1	-	TRBD2	CASSLQSGGFNEQFF	TGTGCCAGCAGCCTACAAAGCGGGGGATTCAATGAGCAGTTCTTC
TRBV7-2	TRBJ1-4	-	TRBD1	CASSLATGGEKLFF	TGTGCCAGCAGCTTAGCGACAGGGGGTGAAAAACTGTTTTTT
TRBV27	TRBJ1-6	few	-	CAITWRQGDF	TGTGCCATCACATGGAGACAAGGGGACTTT
TRBV6-5	TRBJ1-2	-	-	CASSYSTGNYGYTF	TGTGCCAGCAGTTACTCGACGGGTAACTATGGCTACACCTTC
TRBV4-1	TRBJ1-1	-	TRBD1	CASSQRGTENTEAFF	TGCGCCAGCAGCCAACGCGGGACAGAGAACACTGAAGCTTTCTTT
TRBV6-5	TRBJ2-5	-	-	CASRTDRIETQYF	TGTGCCAGCCGGACCGACCGGATAGAGACCCAGTACTTC
TRBV19	TRBJ2-7	-	TRBD2	CASSAGGRDHEQYF	TGTGCCAGTAGTGCGGGAGGGCGAGATCACGAGCAGTACTTC
TRBV5-1	TRBJ2-3	-	TRBD2	CASILNSGATDTQYF	TGCGCCAGCATCCTTAATAGCGGGGCCACAGATACGCAGTATTTT
TRBV7-9	TRBJ2-2	-	-	CASSLAGGELFF	TGTGCCAGCAGCTTAGCCGGCGGGGAGCTGTTTTTT
TRBV5-1	TRBJ2-1	once	TRBD1	CASRDRGYEQFF	TGCGCCAGCCGGGACAGGGGCTATGAGCAGTTCTTC
TRBV6-1	TRBJ2-2	-	-	CASRLSQQVPGELFF	TGTGCCAGCAGACTGTCCCAACAGGTACCCGGGGAGCTGTTTTTT
TRBV10-3	TRBJ2-7	-	TRBD2	CAISEREASYEQYF	TGTGCCATCAGTGAGCGGGAGGCCTCCTACGAGCAGTACTTC
TRBV28	TRBJ1-5	-	TRBD1	CASRKTGVGNQPQHF	TGTGCCAGCAGGAAGACAGGGGTCGGCAATCAGCCCCAGCATTTT
TRBV2	TRBJ2-3	-	TRBD2	CASNREASTDTQYF	TGTGCCAGCAACCGGGAGGCTAGCACAGATACGCAGTATTTT